The 10 T cell receptor beta chains listed next were all sequenced from one sample in a study of technical replicates of blood from a handful of donors. The protocol was immunoSEQ multiplex PCR, while the TCRdb copy is restricted to in-frame clones and leaves out a portion. Of about 88,000 clones in the sample, roughly 93% were seen once. The sample taken for sequencing was T cells isolated from PBMCs. The receptor source for this set is a human donor in good health.

The chain links TRBV28 to TRBJ1-5; possible D gene TRBD1, 5 bases. V lost 5 bases, J lost 5 bases, and 16 bases lay in between. There are 15 residues in the CDR3. Germline V CDR1 and CDR2: MDHEN, SYDVKM. The CDR3 DNA is TGTGCCAGCAGTATACCCGGGGGAGGGGATCAGCCCCAGCATTTT. Translation gives CASSIPGGGDQPQHF.

This chain uses TRBV6-1 with TRBJ2-5, with a weak D call TRBD2 (6 bases). The assigned J gene may be wrong: the sequence end matches TRBJ2-7 better. Per the germline V gene, CDR1 is MNHNS and CDR2 is SASEGT. This CDR3 comprises 14 residues. The DNA of the CDR3 is TGTGCCAGCAGATTCCGGGACTCACAAAACGAGCAGTACTTC. Residues: CASRFRDSQNEQYF.

The chain combines TRBV19 with TRBJ1-5; D possibly corresponds to TRBD1 (6 bases). The germline V gene has CDR1 LNHDA and CDR2 SQIVND (reference sequence). The V and J ends lost 1 base and 1 base respectively, with 11 bases between them. This CDR3 has 16 amino acids. CDR3 sequence (DNA): TGTGCCAGTAGTATAGTACAGGGAGTGAGCAATCAGCCCCAGCATTTT. This sequence encodes CASSIVQGVSNQPQHF.

This chain connects TRBV28 to TRBJ2-2; 10 nucleotides align to TRBD2. The CDR3 is 21 residues long. V trimming: 5 bases; J trimming: 6 bases; junction bases outside the gene matches: 24. CDR1 is MDHEN, CDR2 SYDVKM, per germline. The CDR3 coding sequence is TGTGCCAGCAGTCTCCCGGGGGGGAGCGGGAGGGCCGGATCGTACGCCGGGGAGCTGTTTTTT. It translates to CASSLPGGSGRAGSYAGELFF.

The V and J genes are TRBV27 and TRBJ2-1; TRBD2 matches at 10 bases. The V gene's germline CDR1 is MNHEY and CDR2 SMNVEV (reference sequence). This CDR3 is 15 amino acids long. J gave up 4 bases and V 5 bases, and 5 bases lay outside the gene matches. The CDR3 spells CASSQGLAKYNEQFF. The CDR3 DNA reads TGTGCCAGCAGTCAGGGACTAGCGAAATACAATGAGCAGTTCTTC.

The chain uses TRBV11-2 and TRBJ1-3; D is undetermined. This CDR3 is 17 amino acids long. Trimming removed 5 bases from V and 0 bases from J, with 17 bases in between. The V gene's germline CDR1 is SGHAT and CDR2 FQNNGV. For the CDR3, the DNA is TGTGCCAGCAGCCCAACGGATTTCTGGAGCTCTGGAAACACCATATATTTT. This codes for CASSPTDFWSSGNTIYF.

The chain is built from TRBV5-1 and TRBJ2-1, with 8 bases lining up with TRBD1. V lost 0 bases and J lost 3; bases outside the gene matches: 5. CDR1 is SGHRS and CDR2 is YFSETQ in the germline V gene. The CDR3 extends over 16 amino acids. CDR3 loop: CASSLVGQGGYNEQFF. In nucleotides, the CDR3 is TGCGCCAGCAGCTTGGTTGGACAGGGTGGCTACAATGAGCAGTTCTTC.

The J gene is TRBJ1-1, the V gene TRBV11-3, with TRBD1 matching 7 bases. Losses at the gene ends were 5 bases for V and 6 bases for J; bases not matched to a gene: 9. The germline CDR1 and CDR2 sequences are SGHNT and YENEEA. CDR3 length equals 14 residues. The CDR3 sequence: CASSRTGGSPEAFF. CDR3 nucleotide sequence: TGTGCCAGCAGCCGGACAGGCGGTTCGCCTGAAGCTTTCTTT.

The chain links TRBV6-5 to TRBJ1-1, with 7 bases fitting TRBD1. Germline V CDR1 and CDR2: MNHEY, SVGAGI. V lost 4 bases, J lost 4 bases, and 6 bases stayed unmatched. CDR3 length equals 14 residues. The CDR3 coding sequence is TGTGCCAGCAGTTCCAGGGGGGTTAGCACTGAAGCTTTCTTT. Amino acids: CASSSRGVSTEAFF.

The chain uses TRBV2 and TRBJ1-1; tentative D call: TRBD1 (6 bases). Trimming shortened V by 5 bases and J by 4 bases, and 11 bases separated the two germline ends. Germline CDR1 and CDR2: SNHLY and FYNNEI. The length of the CDR3 is 13 residues. Here the CDR3 reads CASSYRVGTEAFF. The CDR3 DNA reads TGTGCCAGCAGTTACAGGGTGGGCACTGAAGCTTTCTTT.